This T cell receptor beta chain was sequenced during a study of blood T cell repertoires in COVID-19. The wider study: The United States, Italy and Spain were the sources of the acute and convalescent COVID-19 samples.

Germline lookup yields CDR1 MNHEY and CDR2 SVGAGI. Losses at the gene ends were 6 bases for V and 7 bases for J; bases not matched to a gene: 13. The CDR3 is 15 amino acids. Here immunoSEQ multiplex PCR was the method, and the copy in TCRdb shows in-frame clones only, minus some. Of 130,000 to 150,000 clones in the sample, 84% were seen once. The chain recombines TRBV6-5 with TRBJ1-2; 8 bases agree with TRBD1. The specimen sequenced was peripheral blood. The sequence came from an elderly woman in a cohort sampled during active or convalescent COVID-19. The CDR3 DNA is TGTGCCAGCAGCAACGTTCGGACAGGGCGAAGTGGCTACACCTTC. It specifies CASSNVRTGRSGYTF.